This entry describes one T cell receptor beta chain. This entry belongs to a study of shared clonotypes between healthy human individuals. Sequencing was performed with immunoSEQ multiplex PCR; in TCRdb, only in-frame clones are kept and a portion is missing. The sample lists about 2.1 million clones; about 94% were seen once. Positively selected for CCR7, the CD45RO-negative cells used as naive CD8 cells excluded terminally differentiated effector memory CD45RA+ cells. This clonotype was obtained from a man between 18 and 29 years old in good health. Some clones in this sample may be carry-over from other donors' samples. The specimen sequenced was naive CD8+ T cells from PBMCs.

The CDR3 loop reads CASSLEGIGETQYF. In DNA form, the CDR3 reads TGTGCCAGCAGCTTAGAGGGGATCGGAGAGACCCAGTACTTC. V and J are TRBV13 and TRBJ2-5, with D perhaps TRBD1 (5 bases). The CDR3 has 14 amino acids. V lost 1 base and J 4 bases, leaving 10 bases between the germline ends. Germline V gives CDR1 PRHDT, CDR2 FYEKMQ (reference sequence). The variable domain in full, completed from reference TRBV13 and TRBJ2-5, reads AAGVIQSPRHLIKEKRETATLKCYPIPRHDTVYWYQQGPGQDPQFLISFYEKMQSDKGSIPDRFSAQQFSDYHSELNMSSLELGDSALYFCASSLEGIGETQYFGPGTRLLVL.